This TCR beta chain was identified during a study of technical replicates of blood from several donors. TCRdb's copy holds only in-frame clones and misses some; the assay was immunoSEQ multiplex PCR. The table lists tens of thousands of clones, 80% to 95% of them singletons. The CDR3 runs 14 residues. From germline, CDR1 is SGDLS and CDR2 YYNGEE. The V gene end was trimmed by 3 bases and the J gene end by 5 bases; junction bases not matched to a gene: 7. This TCR was recovered from a human donor in good health. The genes are TRBV9 and TRBJ2-5; 7 bases map to TRBD2. Source material: T cells isolated from PBMCs. The CDR3 DNA is TGTGCCAGCAGCGGCGGGAGCATCTTGGAGACCCAGTACTTC. This translates into CASSGGSILETQYF.